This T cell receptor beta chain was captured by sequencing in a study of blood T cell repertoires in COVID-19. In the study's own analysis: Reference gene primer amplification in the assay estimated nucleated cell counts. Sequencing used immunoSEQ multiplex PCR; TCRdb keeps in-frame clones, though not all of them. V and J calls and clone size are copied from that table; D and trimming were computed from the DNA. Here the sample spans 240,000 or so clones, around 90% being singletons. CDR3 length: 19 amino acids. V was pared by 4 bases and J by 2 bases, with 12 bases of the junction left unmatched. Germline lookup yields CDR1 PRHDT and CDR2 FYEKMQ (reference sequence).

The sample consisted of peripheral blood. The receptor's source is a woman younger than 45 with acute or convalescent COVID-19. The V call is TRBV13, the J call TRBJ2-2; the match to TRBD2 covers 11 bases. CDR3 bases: TGTGCCAGCAGCTCTTCCGGGACTAGCGGAGTTCCTAACACCGGGGAGCTGTTTTTT. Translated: CASSSSGTSGVPNTGELFF.